Following are 20 T cell receptor beta chains from one sample sequenced in a study of T cell repertoires in cytomegalovirus infection. TCRdb processed the reads anew with MiXCR; each CDR3 protein has one entry. The sample has roughly 320,000 distinct CDR3 sequences, 9.6% seen once. The specimen was PBMCs. The receptors here all came from a human donor in good health (CMV status not recorded). Some clones in this sample may be carry-over from other donors' samples.

The V and J genes are TRBV11-3 and TRBJ1-3; D is ambiguous. This CDR3 region has 14 residues. Deletions cut 3 bases from V and 2 bases from J, with 8 bases between. From germline, CDR1 is SGHNT and CDR2 YENEEA. The CDR3 loop reads CASSLGKPGNTIYF. The CDR3, as DNA: TGTGCCAGCAGCTTGGGGAAACCTGGAAACACCATATATTTT.

The chain has TRBV20-1 and TRBJ1-3; TRBD1 might be the D (6 bases). This CDR3 is built from 15 residues. The germline V and J ends were trimmed by 3 bases and 0 bases, with 12 bases remaining between them. The germline CDR1 and CDR2 sequences are DFQATT and SNEGSKA (reference sequence). CDR3 DNA sequence: TGCAGTGCTAGCCCCTTGACAGGCTCTGGAAACACCATATATTTT. Its translation: CSASPLTGSGNTIYF.

The table lists this clonotype with many counts. The rearrangement joins TRBV12-3 or TRBV12-4 to TRBJ2-2, with D hard to call. This CDR3 comprises 14 residues. V lost 3 bases, J lost 0 bases, and 5 bases lay in between. CDR3 DNA sequence: TGTGCCAGCAGTTTTCAGACGAACACCGGGGAGCTGTTTTTT. Its translation: CASSFQTNTGELFF.

This clonotype was observed at least ten times. The chain joins TRBV7-9 to TRBJ2-7; the match to TRBD1 covers 9 bases. This CDR3 has 15 amino acids. Germline V gene sequence: CDR1 SEHNR, CDR2 FQNEAQ (reference sequence). The J segment lost 0 bases and the V segment lost 6 bases, leaving 6 bases of the junction unmatched. CDR3: CASRRTGESSYEQYF. For the CDR3, the DNA is TGTGCCAGCAGGCGGACAGGGGAGAGCTCCTACGAGCAGTACTTC.

This clonotype came up many times. V and J are TRBV29-1 and TRBJ1-2, with 7 bases that match TRBD1. The CDR3 consists of 14 residues. V lost 3 bases, J lost 4 bases, and 8 bases stayed unmatched. CDR1 and CDR2 (germline): SQVTM, ANQGSEA. The DNA of the CDR3 is TGCAGCGTTGATGGACAGGATCCCCCCTATGGCTACACCTTC. Translated: CSVDGQDPPYGYTF.

This clonotype was counted only a few times. The chain has TRBV5-1 and TRBJ2-1, with D unclear. With 5 bases removed from V and 3 bases from J, the gap between germline ends came to 15 bases. Germline V gene data show CDR1 as SGHRS and CDR2 as YFSETQ. The CDR3 runs to 15 residues. CDR3 region: CASRTGDDGYNEQFF. In DNA, the CDR3 is TGCGCCAGCAGGACCGGAGACGACGGCTACAATGAGCAGTTCTTC.

This clonotype was counted many times. The V call is TRBV7-8, the J call TRBJ1-4; no firm D call. Trimming pared 5 bases from V and 5 bases from J, leaving 3 bases between. The V gene's germline CDR1 is SGHVS and CDR2 FQNEAQ. This CDR3 comprises 11 residues. The CDR3 region has the DNA TGTGCCAGCAGCCGAAATGAAAAACTGTTTTTT. Its protein product is CASSRNEKLFF.

In its sample, this clonotype was seen many times. The genes are TRBV2 and TRBJ2-1; D may be TRBD1 (6 bases). Germline V gene data show CDR1 as SNHLY and CDR2 as FYNNEI. The CDR3 is 13 residues long. With 6 bases removed from V and 6 bases from J, the gap between germline ends came to 12 bases. The CDR3 DNA follows: TGTGCCAGCAGCCCACAAGGGGGCAATGAGCAGTTCTTC. The encoded protein is CASSPQGGNEQFF.

The sample holds many counts of this clonotype. This chain connects TRBV6-2 or TRBV6-3 to TRBJ2-1; 8 bases agree with TRBD2. The CDR3 has 18 residues. The germline gives CDR1 MNHEY, CDR2 SVGEGT. Unmatched junction bases numbered 14, after V lost 5 bases and J lost 2 bases. CDR3 protein: CASSTLVGSGATYNEQFF. The CDR3 nucleotides read TGTGCCAGCAGTACCCTCGTTGGTAGCGGGGCCACCTACAATGAGCAGTTCTTC.

This clonotype was detected ten times or more. The gene calls are TRBV14 and TRBJ1-2; 9 bases align to TRBD1. CDR1 and CDR2 from the germline V gene are SGHDN and FVKESK. The CDR3 sequence is 14 residues long. The V and J ends lost 2 bases and 7 bases, in that order; junction bases with no gene match: 5. This chain's CDR3 is CASSQTGGLLGYTF. The CDR3 DNA follows: TGTGCCAGCAGCCAAACAGGGGGCCTTCTTGGCTACACCTTC.

The chain uses TRBV20-1 and TRBJ1-2, with TRBD1 matching 11 bases. This CDR3 comprises 15 residues. The germline gives CDR1 DFQATT, CDR2 SNEGSKA (reference sequence). The V and J ends lost 6 bases and 3 bases, in that order; junction bases with no gene match: 9. The CDR3 DNA reads as TGCAGTGCCGGGACAGGGGGTGGACGACACTATGGCTACACCTTC. Translating gives CSAGTGGGRHYGYTF.

The chain joins TRBV29-1 to TRBJ2-6; D is possibly TRBD1 (6 bases). From germline, CDR1 is SQVTM and CDR2 ANQGSEA. V lost 6 bases and J 4 bases, leaving 10 bases between the germline ends. This CDR3 region has 13 residues. This CDR3 reads CSVGARGANVLTF. In DNA form, the CDR3 reads TGCAGCGTGGGGGCGCGGGGGGCCAACGTCCTGACTTTC.

This clonotype was counted many times. The CDR3 nucleotides read TGTGCCACCTCTGAAGCAGGGGCCCACTACGAGCAGTACTTC. Translation gives CATSEAGAHYEQYF. The gene calls are TRBV28 and TRBJ2-7; weak D call: TRBD1 (6 bases). This CDR3 spans 14 amino acids. Germline lookup yields CDR1 MDHEN and CDR2 SYDVKM. The V end lost 10 bases, the J end lost 3 bases, and 19 bases lay between the germline ends.

This clonotype was seen ten or more times. The chain combines TRBV7-2 with TRBJ1-2, with TRBD1 matching 7 bases. CDR3 size: 14 residues. Trimming took 1 base from V and 5 from J; bases not matched to a gene: 4. Germline V gene data show CDR1 as SGHTA and CDR2 as FQGNSA. The CDR3 DNA reads TGTGCCAGCAGCTTAGACAGGGGCGGGTATGGCTACACCTTC. Translated, it gives CASSLDRGGYGYTF.

The sample holds many counts of this clonotype. The V call is TRBV20-1, the J call TRBJ1-6; TRBD1 matches at 8 bases. This CDR3 is 13 amino acids long. The V gene's germline CDR1 is DFQATT and CDR2 SNEGSKA (reference sequence). V shed 6 bases, J shed 7 bases, and the junction held 5 bases outside the gene matches. The CDR3 sequence: CSAAYRGNSPLHF. The DNA for the CDR3 is TGCAGTGCCGCCTACAGGGGGAATTCACCCCTCCACTTT.

This clonotype was counted ten times or more. This chain connects TRBV12-3 or TRBV12-4 to TRBJ1-2, with D hard to call. The germline V and J ends were trimmed by 3 bases and 2 bases, with 10 bases remaining between them. This CDR3 region has 14 residues. The CDR3 coding sequence is TGTGCCAGCAGTTTTTACAGAGACAACTATGGCTACACCTTC. Amino acids: CASSFYRDNYGYTF.

The rearrangement links TRBV20-1 to TRBJ2-3; no definite D call. The germline V gene encodes CDR1 DFQATT and CDR2 SNEGSKA (reference sequence). The CDR3 consists of 12 residues. V lost 0 bases and J lost 8, with 9 bases in between. The CDR3 DNA follows: TGCAGTGCTAGAGATCCCACGGGTACGCAGTATTTT. This codes for CSARDPTGTQYF.

This clonotype was counted many times. V usage is TRBV20-1 and J usage is TRBJ1-1; tentatively, D is TRBD1 (5 bases). This CDR3 is built from 14 residues. The germline V and J ends were trimmed by 2 bases and 4 bases, with 14 bases remaining between them. Germline lookup yields CDR1 DFQATT and CDR2 SNEGSKA (reference sequence). In nucleotides, the CDR3 is TGCAGTGCTAGACGGGGGGTAAGGGGCACTGAAGCTTTCTTT. It is translated as CSARRGVRGTEAFF.

The chain recombines TRBV20-1 with TRBJ2-2; tentatively, D is TRBD1 (6 bases). CDR1 and CDR2 from the germline V gene are DFQATT and SNEGSKA (reference sequence). The CDR3 is 15 amino acids. The V and J ends lost 2 bases and 5 bases respectively, with 15 bases between them. CDR3 residues: CSARLGGQGTGELFF. The DNA for the CDR3 is TGCAGTGCTAGATTAGGGGGACAAGGTACCGGGGAGCTGTTTTTT.

This clonotype showed up many times. The chain is built from TRBV6-5 and TRBJ1-2, with D possibly TRBD1 on 5 matching bases. The CDR3 covers 15 residues. Germline CDR1 and CDR2: MNHEY and SVGAGI. V lost 8 bases and J lost 0, with 16 bases in between. The CDR3 bases are TGTGCCAGCGGGACCAAAAGGCAGGCTAACTATGGCTACACCTTC. The encoded protein is CASGTKRQANYGYTF.